This T cell receptor (beta chain) is drawn from a study of regulatory T cells in long-lasting Graves disease. Time point defined: newly diagnosed GD, antithyroid drugs for less than 3 months. RNA from PBMCs was the source of the TCR library. Patients were from an endocrinology department in Xi'an, China. Investigators prepared the TCR beta libraries by applying iRepertoire HTBI primers and Arm-PCR of CDR3 regions. Per the study methods: Samples collectively showed fewer than 80 TRBV and more than 12 TRBJ segments. TCRdb processed the multiplex PCR reads anew with MiXCR; each CDR3 protein has one entry. TCRdb, rather than the study authors, made the V and J calls. Here the sample spans about 240,000 distinct CDR3 sequences, roughly a fifth being singletons. This CDR3 spans 15 amino acids. The germline V gene has CDR1 SNHLY and CDR2 FYNNEI. V lost 6 bases to trimming and J lost 2 bases; unmatched junction nucleotides: 8.

In its sample, this clonotype was seen once. The source material was peripheral blood mononuclear cells (PBMCs), sampled at new diagnosis, from a patient treated with antithyroid drugs. The rearrangement joins TRBV2 to TRBJ2-3, with 7 bases identical to TRBD2. The TCR was taken from a female donor with Graves disease. The CDR3 nucleotides are TGTGCCAGCAGGTCCGGGACTATCTTCACAGATACGCAGTATTTT. It specifies CASRSGTIFTDTQYF.